The 30 T cell receptor beta chains below were found in one sample sequenced in a study of shared clonotypes between healthy human individuals. Only in-frame clones appear in the TCRdb table, and some are missing; sequencing was by immunoSEQ multiplex PCR. The sample carries more than 2 million clones, 95% recorded once. The sequenced sample consisted of naive CD4+ T cells sorted from blood. Subset reported: CD45RA+ positively selected. The receptors were sampled from a man aged 18 to 30 in good health.

This chain connects TRBV11-2 to TRBJ1-3; D unresolved. Germline lookup yields CDR1 SGHAT and CDR2 FQNNGV. V was clipped by 2 bases and J by 1 base, with 6 bases between them. The CDR3 runs 14 residues. CDR3 nucleotide sequence: TGTGCCAGCAGCTTAATTGGGTCTGGAAACACCATATATTTT. Translation gives CASSLIGSGNTIYF.

The gene calls are TRBV29-1 and TRBJ2-3; D not certain. This CDR3 is 14 amino acids long. Trimming removed 4 bases from V and 2 bases from J, with 13 bases in between. Germline values: CDR1 SQVTM, CDR2 ANQGSEA. The CDR3 DNA reads as TGCAGCGTTGGGGTCTTCGGCTCCACAGATACGCAGTATTTT. It codes for CSVGVFGSTDTQYF.

Regarding this clone: The same CDR3 is also encoded by other DNA sequences in this sample. The CDR3 reads CASASYEQYF. The CDR3 nucleotides are TGTGCCAGCGCCTCCTACGAGCAGTACTTC. V gene TRBV6-1 combines with J gene TRBJ2-7; D gene ambiguous. CDR1 is MNHNS, CDR2 SASEGT, per germline. The CDR3 consists of 10 residues. Trimming removed 8 bases at V and 0 bases at J, with 2 bases between.

This clone was seen only a few times. Within the sample, other DNA sequences also encode this same CDR3. The rearrangement links TRBV6-5 to TRBJ1-1, with TRBD1 matching over 9 bases. The V and J ends lost 5 bases and 3 bases, in that order; junction bases with no gene match: 1. The CDR3 loop spans 13 amino acids. Germline V gene sequence: CDR1 MNHEY, CDR2 SVGAGI. The CDR3 bases are TGTGCCAGCAGTCGGACAGGGGACACTGAAGCTTTCTTT. It translates to CASSRTGDTEAFF.

The rearrangement uses TRBV6-5 and TRBJ2-7; 11 bases map to TRBD2. Losses at the gene ends were 4 bases for V and 0 bases for J; bases not matched to a gene: 2. The V gene's germline CDR1 is MNHEY and CDR2 SVGAGI. This CDR3 is built from 15 residues. CDR3 in amino acids: CASSWTSGPSYEQYF. CDR3 DNA sequence: TGTGCCAGCAGTTGGACTAGCGGGCCCTCCTACGAGCAGTACTTC.

This chain connects TRBV6-1 to TRBJ2-1; TRBD2 aligns across 7 bases. The V gene's germline CDR1 is MNHNS and CDR2 SASEGT. The CDR3 loop spans 15 amino acids. Trimming removed 7 bases from V and 8 bases from J; junction bases left unmatched: 14. CDR3 sequence reads: CASKESGGVAYEQFF. The CDR3 DNA reads TGTGCCAGCAAAGAGTCGGGAGGTGTAGCCTATGAGCAGTTCTTC.

The V gene is TRBV4-3, the J gene TRBJ2-3; D is perhaps TRBD2 (6 bases). V was pared by 3 bases and J by 6 bases, with 25 bases between. Germline-derived CDR1 and CDR2 are LGHNA and YSLEER. The CDR3 extends over 18 amino acids. As DNA, the CDR3 is TGCGCCAGCAGCCAGGCTGTGCCGGGAGCATGGTCGTGGGATACGCAGTATTTT. Amino acid sequence: CASSQAVPGAWSWDTQYF.

The genes are TRBV29-1 and TRBJ1-1, with D hard to call. CDR3 length: 13 amino acids. Germline CDR1 and CDR2: SQVTM and ANQGSEA. V dropped 2 bases and J dropped 3 bases, with 10 bases sitting between them. For the CDR3, the DNA is TGCAGCGTTGAAAAACATCTCGACACTGAAGCTTTCTTT. Translation gives CSVEKHLDTEAFF. Drawing the rest from reference TRBV29-1 and TRBJ1-1, the complete variable domain is SAVISQKPSRDICQRGTSLTIQCQVDSQVTMMFWYRQQPGQSLTLIATANQGSEATYESGFVIDKFPISRPNLTFSTLTVSNMSPEDSSIYLCSVEKHLDTEAFFGQGTRLTVV.

The chain employs TRBV6-6 and TRBJ2-1; TRBD1 matches 9 bases. The germline V gene encodes CDR1 MNHNY and CDR2 SVGAGI (reference sequence). J was trimmed by 4 bases and V by 5 bases; bases with no gene match: 6. The CDR3 has 15 residues. The CDR3 DNA reads as TGTGCCAGCAGTCCGGGACAGGGTAATTACAATGAGCAGTTCTTC. This sequence encodes CASSPGQGNYNEQFF.

In regard to this clone: A read error may account for a junction end that differs from germline. The rearrangement uses TRBV5-8 and TRBJ2-4; 10 positions match TRBD1. In germline, CDR1 is SGHTS, CDR2 YDEGEE. The CDR3 sequence is 14 residues long. CDR3 coding DNA: TGTGCCAGCAGCTTGCGACAGGGGGCTGGGTTTAGGGACTTC. This encodes CASSLRQGAGFRDF.

V is TRBV5-1 and J is TRBJ2-2; 7 bases fit TRBD1. The CDR3 is 15 residues long. The germline V gene encodes CDR1 SGHRS and CDR2 YFSETQ. With 2 bases clipped from V and 5 bases from J, the junction kept 6 bases outside the gene matches. DNA for the CDR3: TGCGCCAGCAGCTTCCGGGACAGAACAACCGGGGAGCTGTTTTTT. Protein sequence: CASSFRDRTTGELFF.

This clone was detected once. Other nucleotide sequences from this sample produce the same CDR3. This chain connects TRBV6-5 to TRBJ2-7, with a possible D match to TRBD2 (5 bases). Germline assignment: CDR1 MNHEY and CDR2 SVGAGI. V was shortened by 0 bases and J by 2 bases, with 8 bases between the two germline ends. This CDR3 has 14 amino acids. Here the CDR3 reads CASSYSRGPYEQYF. CDR3 coding DNA: TGTGCCAGCAGTTACTCCCGAGGGCCCTACGAGCAGTACTTC.

The chain is built from TRBV19 and TRBJ1-1; D is uncertain. V was clipped by 4 bases and J by 11 bases, with 14 bases between them. Germline V gene sequence: CDR1 LNHDA, CDR2 SQIVND (reference sequence). This CDR3 region has 12 residues. CDR3 amino acids: CASSTGLVVAFF. As DNA, the CDR3 is TGTGCCAGTAGTACCGGACTTGTAGTCGCTTTCTTT.

Concerning this clone itself: In the same sample, other DNA sequences code for this CDR3. This chain connects TRBV7-9 to TRBJ1-1, with D unclear. The CDR3 covers 14 residues. CDR1 and CDR2 from the germline V gene are SEHNR and FQNEAQ (reference sequence). Trimming cost V 5 bases and J 1 base, with 11 bases left between them. CDR3: CASSPRTGNTEAFF. The CDR3 DNA follows: TGTGCCAGCAGCCCTAGGACCGGGAACACTGAAGCTTTCTTT. The whole variable domain, remainder taken from reference TRBV7-9 and TRBJ1-1, is DTGVSQNPRHKITKRGQNVTFRCDPISEHNRLYWYRQTLGQGPEFLTYFQNEAQLEKSRLLSDRFSAERPKGSFSTLEIQRTEQGDSAMYLCASSPRTGNTEAFFGQGTRLTVV.

As to this clone: This sample includes further DNA sequences coding for the same CDR3. The V gene is TRBV5-1, the J gene TRBJ2-7; D remains ambiguous. V was trimmed by 0 bases and J by 0 bases, leaving 10 bases between them. The length of the CDR3 is 15 residues. Germline V gives CDR1 SGHRS, CDR2 YFSETQ. This CDR3 is CASSLEGTVSYEQYF. The CDR3 DNA reads as TGCGCCAGCAGCTTGGAGGGTACTGTCTCCTACGAGCAGTACTTC.

The chain combines TRBV5-1 with TRBJ1-4; 12 nucleotides align to TRBD1. CDR3 length: 16 residues. Trimming cost V 4 bases and J 8 bases; bases outside gene matches: 9. Germline V gives CDR1 SGHRS, CDR2 YFSETQ. The CDR3 protein is CASSAGTGGAWEKLFF. For the CDR3, the DNA is TGCGCCAGCAGCGCCGGGACAGGGGGCGCCTGGGAAAAACTGTTTTTT.

The chain uses TRBV5-4 and TRBJ2-5; TRBD2 aligns across 13 bases. Germline CDR1 reads SGHNT; CDR2 reads YYREEE (reference sequence). The CDR3 runs 17 residues. Trimming took 4 bases from V and 1 from J; bases not matched to a gene: 7. CDR3 amino acids: CASSTGGTSGTQETQYF. The CDR3 region has the DNA TGTGCCAGCAGCACCGGTGGGACTAGCGGGACCCAAGAGACCCAGTACTTC.

The chain carries TRBV5-6 and TRBJ2-1; D may be TRBD2 (5 bases). The V end lost 4 bases, the J end lost 2 bases, and 16 bases lay between the germline ends. The CDR3 has 16 amino acids. Germline CDR1 reads SGHDT; CDR2 reads YYEEEE. CDR3 coding DNA: TGTGCCAGCAGCACGGCGGCTAAGCGGCCCTACAATGAGCAGTTCTTC. Protein product: CASSTAAKRPYNEQFF.

The V and J genes are TRBV28 and TRBJ1-4, with D maybe TRBD1 (5 bases). Germline V gene data show CDR1 as MDHEN and CDR2 as SYDVKM. The CDR3 runs to 15 residues. Trimming left V 6 bases short and J 5 bases short, with 16 bases between. The CDR3 region has the DNA TGTGCCAGCAGCCCGGGTAGTGGGGGGAATGAAAAACTGTTTTTT. This codes for CASSPGSGGNEKLFF. The full variable domain, completed using reference TRBV28 and TRBJ1-4, is DVKVTQSSRYLVKRTGEKVFLECVQDMDHENMFWYRQDPGLGLRLIYFSYDVKMKEKGDIPEGYSVSREKKERFSLILESASTNQTSMYLCASSPGSGGNEKLFFGSGTQLSVL.

The chain couples TRBV6-5 to TRBJ1-5, with D uncertain. Trimming removed 3 bases at V and 6 bases at J, with 9 bases between. The CDR3 runs 13 residues. Germline CDR1 is MNHEY and CDR2 is SVGAGI. This CDR3 is CASSYSWIQPQHF. CDR3 sequence (DNA): TGTGCCAGCAGTTATAGTTGGATTCAGCCCCAGCATTTT.

The V gene is TRBV19, the J gene TRBJ2-1; D is perhaps TRBD1 (6 bases). V lost 4 bases and J lost 10, with 23 bases in between. The V gene's germline CDR1 is LNHDA and CDR2 SQIVND (reference sequence). This CDR3 region has 16 residues. In nucleotides, the CDR3 is TGTGCCAGTAGTAGTCGAGGTAGGGGGACCATCTACGAGCAGTTCTTC. Its translation is CASSSRGRGTIYEQFF.

This sequence joins TRBV4-1 and TRBJ2-2; TRBD2 matches at 7 bases. The CDR3 has 19 amino acids. From germline, CDR1 is MGHRA and CDR2 YSYEKL. Unmatched junction bases numbered 17, after V lost 1 base and J lost 6 bases. The CDR3 coding sequence is TGCGCCAGCAGCCAAGGAAGGGGAGCGGGGAATTTAAAGTCCGGGGAGCTGTTTTTT. It yields the protein CASSQGRGAGNLKSGELFF.

This sequence joins TRBV10-3 and TRBJ1-2; 8 bases line up with TRBD1. V lost 3 bases and J lost 2; bases outside the gene matches: 2. The CDR3 length is 14 residues. CDR1 and CDR2 (germline): ENHRY, SYGVKD. CDR3 bases: TGTGCCATCAGTGACAACAGGGGGAACTATGGCTACACCTTC. This translates into CAISDNRGNYGYTF.

The chain is built from TRBV6-5 and TRBJ2-7; 10 nucleotides align to TRBD1. Germline V CDR1 and CDR2: MNHEY, SVGAGI. The CDR3 is 15 amino acids. Trimming at V came to 6 bases and at J to 2 bases, leaving 7 bases not matched to a gene. CDR3 nucleotides: TGTGCCAGCAGAGCGGCCGGGACAGGGGCCTACGAGCAGTACTTC. It encodes CASRAAGTGAYEQYF.

The chain has TRBV12-5 and TRBJ1-6; no firm D call. The CDR3 is 20 amino acids. V gave up 9 bases and J gave up 0 bases, with 27 bases separating them. CDR1 LGHNT and CDR2 FRNRAP come from the germline V gene. The CDR3 DNA is TGTGCTAGCGCCCCCACCGGAATACTATATGAGAGCTCCTATAATTCACCCCTCCACTTT. This translates into CASAPTGILYESSYNSPLHF.

The chain is built from TRBV27 and TRBJ2-2; 7 bases agree with TRBD1. The V gene's germline CDR1 is MNHEY and CDR2 SMNVEV (reference sequence). The CDR3 is 13 amino acids. J lost 6 bases, V lost 6 bases, and 4 bases had no gene match. CDR3 in DNA: TGTGCCAGCAGCAGGGGGACCGCCGGGGAGCTGTTTTTT. Its translation: CASSRGTAGELFF.

This chain uses TRBV7-2 with TRBJ2-5, with 8 nucleotides matching TRBD2. CDR3 length: 15 residues. The germline V gene encodes CDR1 SGHTA and CDR2 FQGNSA. V dropped 5 bases and J dropped 7; count of bases not matched to a gene: 12. The CDR3 reads CASSTGSGNTGTQYF. The CDR3 DNA is TGTGCCAGCAGCACAGGTAGCGGGAATACTGGGACCCAGTACTTC.

The gene calls are TRBV9 and TRBJ1-3; D gene unclear. Germline CDR1 SGDLS, CDR2 YYNGEE. The V and J ends lost 3 bases and 11 bases respectively, with 15 bases between them. This CDR3 spans 13 amino acids. CDR3: CASSDPESSAIYF. DNA of the CDR3: TGTGCCAGCAGCGACCCGGAGTCCTCAGCCATATATTTT.

The chain has TRBV28 and TRBJ1-1; no clear D gene. Germline CDR1 MDHEN, CDR2 SYDVKM. There are 13 residues in the CDR3. V dropped 6 bases and J dropped 3 bases, with 11 bases sitting between them. CDR3 in amino acids: CASSFPRDTEAFF. In DNA, the CDR3 is TGTGCCAGCAGCTTCCCGAGGGACACTGAAGCTTTCTTT. Combining the CDR3 with reference TRBV28 and TRBJ1-1 gives the whole variable domain DVKVTQSSRYLVKRTGEKVFLECVQDMDHENMFWYRQDPGLGLRLIYFSYDVKMKEKGDIPEGYSVSREKKERFSLILESASTNQTSMYLCASSFPRDTEAFFGQGTRLTVV.

The chain recombines TRBV6-1 with TRBJ2-7; weak D call: TRBD2 (5 bases). Germline CDR1 reads MNHNS; CDR2 reads SASEGT. The V end was cut by 10 bases, the J end by 1 base, with 20 bases between. The CDR3 consists of 15 residues. The CDR3 DNA reads as TGTGCCACGATGAAGGGAGCCCAAAATTCCTACGAGCAGTACTTC. Translated: CATMKGAQNSYEQYF.